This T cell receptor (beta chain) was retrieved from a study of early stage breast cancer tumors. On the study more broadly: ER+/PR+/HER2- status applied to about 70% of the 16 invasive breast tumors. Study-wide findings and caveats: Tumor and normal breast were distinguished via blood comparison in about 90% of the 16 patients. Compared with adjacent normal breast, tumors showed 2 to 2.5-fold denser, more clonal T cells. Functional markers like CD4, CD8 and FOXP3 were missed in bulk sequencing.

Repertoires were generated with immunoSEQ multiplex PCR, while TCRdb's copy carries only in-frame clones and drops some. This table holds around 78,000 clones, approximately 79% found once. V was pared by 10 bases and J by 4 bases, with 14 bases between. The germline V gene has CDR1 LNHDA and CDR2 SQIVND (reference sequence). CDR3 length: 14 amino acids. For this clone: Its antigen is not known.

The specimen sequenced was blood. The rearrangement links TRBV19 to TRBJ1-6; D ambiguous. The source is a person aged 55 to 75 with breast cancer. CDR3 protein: CATSSTAYNSPLHF. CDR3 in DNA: TGTGCCACTTCGTCGACGGCATATAATTCACCCCTCCACTTT.